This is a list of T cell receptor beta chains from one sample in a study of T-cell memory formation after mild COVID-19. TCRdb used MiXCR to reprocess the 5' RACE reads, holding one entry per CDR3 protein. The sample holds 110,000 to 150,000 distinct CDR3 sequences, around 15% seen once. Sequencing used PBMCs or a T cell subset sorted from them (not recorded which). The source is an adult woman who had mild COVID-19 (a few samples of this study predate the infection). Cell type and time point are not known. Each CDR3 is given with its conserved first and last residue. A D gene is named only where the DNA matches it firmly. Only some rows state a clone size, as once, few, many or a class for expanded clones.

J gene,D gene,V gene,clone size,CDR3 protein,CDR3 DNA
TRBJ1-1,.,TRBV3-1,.,CASSHGTGAFF,TGTGCCAGCAGCCACGGAACGGGAGCTTTCTTT
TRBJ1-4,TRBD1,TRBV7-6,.,CASSLAVTGDEKLFF,TGTGCCAGCAGCTTAGCTGTGACAGGGGATGAAAAACTGTTTTTT
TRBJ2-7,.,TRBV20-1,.,CSARDSRSTYEQYF,TGCAGTGCTAGAGATTCACGGAGTACCTACGAGCAGTACTTC
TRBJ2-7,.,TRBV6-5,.,CASSYSGPHYEQYF,TGTGCCAGCAGTTACTCTGGGCCCCACTACGAGCAGTACTTC
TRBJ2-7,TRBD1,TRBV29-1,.,CSVQGGTGTSYEQYF,TGCAGCGTCCAGGGTGGGACAGGGACTTCCTACGAGCAGTACTTC
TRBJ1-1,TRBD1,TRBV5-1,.,CASSNPGQGTEAFF,TGCGCCAGCAGCAACCCGGGACAGGGCACTGAAGCTTTCTTT
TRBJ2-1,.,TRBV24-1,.,CATSDLDGNYNEQFF,TGTGCCACCAGTGATCTGGACGGCAACTACAATGAGCAGTTCTTC
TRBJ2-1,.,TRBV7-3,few,CASSPRIQPPNIGKSSYNEQFF,TGTGCCAGCAGTCCGAGGATCCAACCCCCGAACATAGGGAAGAGCTCCTACAATGAGCAGTTCTTC
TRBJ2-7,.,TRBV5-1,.,CASSQDGQRTYEQYF,TGCGCCAGCAGCCAGGACGGACAGAGAACCTACGAGCAGTACTTC
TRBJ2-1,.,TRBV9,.,CASSPGVGNEQFF,TGTGCCAGCAGCCCGGGGGTGGGCAATGAGCAGTTCTTC
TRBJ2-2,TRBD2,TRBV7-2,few,CASSPWTSGNTGELFF,TGTGCCAGCAGCCCTTGGACTAGCGGGAACACCGGGGAGCTGTTTTTT
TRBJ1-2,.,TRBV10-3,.,CAISAGGAYYGYTF,TGTGCCATCAGTGCCGGGGGAGCCTACTATGGCTACACCTTC
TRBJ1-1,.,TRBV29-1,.,CSVEDPGRQIMNTEAFF,TGCAGCGTTGAAGATCCAGGAAGACAGATCATGAACACTGAAGCTTTCTTT
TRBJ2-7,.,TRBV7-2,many,CASSSRKLGEQYF,TGTGCCAGCAGCTCGAGAAAGCTGGGCGAGCAGTACTTC
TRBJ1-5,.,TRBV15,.,CATSKEVNGPQHF,TGTGCCACCAGCAAGGAGGTAAATGGGCCCCAGCATTTT
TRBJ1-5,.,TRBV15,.,CATSRGDPFNQPQHF,TGTGCCACCAGCAGAGGGGACCCTTTCAATCAGCCCCAGCATTTT
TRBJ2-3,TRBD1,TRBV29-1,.,CSVTPGQEVRAQYF,TGCAGCGTCACACCGGGACAGGAGGTTCGTGCGCAGTATTTT
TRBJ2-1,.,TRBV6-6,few,CASSLWGGNNEQFF,TGTGCCAGCAGTCTCTGGGGAGGAAACAATGAGCAGTTCTTC
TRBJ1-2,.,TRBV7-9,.,CASSLTGVYVNYGYTF,TGTGCCAGCAGCTTAACCGGCGTATACGTGAACTATGGCTACACCTTC
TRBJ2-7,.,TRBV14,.,CASSQDFGAGFYEQYF,TGTGCCAGCAGCCAAGATTTTGGGGCAGGGTTCTACGAGCAGTACTTC
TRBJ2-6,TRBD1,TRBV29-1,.,CSALDRGQYGANVLTF,TGCAGCGCTTTGGACAGGGGGCAGTATGGGGCCAACGTCCTGACTTTC
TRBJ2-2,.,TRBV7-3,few,CASSLNPRGNTGELFF,TGTGCCAGCAGCTTAAACCCCCGGGGGAACACCGGGGAGCTGTTTTTT
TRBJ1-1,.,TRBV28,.,CASSFLDRTEAFF,TGTGCCAGCAGTTTCCTCGACAGAACTGAAGCTTTCTTT
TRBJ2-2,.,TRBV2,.,CASSGGFRELFF,TGTGCCAGCAGTGGAGGCTTTAGGGAGCTGTTTTTT
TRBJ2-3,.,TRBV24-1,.,CATSDLGDTQYF,TGTGCCACCAGTGATTTGGGAGATACGCAGTATTTT
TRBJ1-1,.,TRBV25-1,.,CASSSGGISEAFF,TGTGCCAGCAGTAGCGGGGGTATCTCTGAAGCTTTCTTT
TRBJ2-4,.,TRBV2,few,CASWPGSGAKNIQYF,TGTGCCAGTTGGCCAGGGAGCGGAGCCAAAAACATTCAGTACTTC
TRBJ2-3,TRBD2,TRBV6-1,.,CASSEGLAGGLNRDTQYF,TGTGCCAGCAGCGAAGGACTAGCGGGGGGGCTCAACCGGGATACGCAGTATTTT
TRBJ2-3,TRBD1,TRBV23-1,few,CASSRGETGRTDTQYF,TGCGCCAGCAGTCGGGGTGAGACAGGGCGGACAGATACGCAGTATTTT
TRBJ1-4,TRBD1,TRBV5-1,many,CASSLSGQGNEKLFF,TGCGCCAGCAGCTTGTCGGGACAGGGAAATGAAAAACTGTTTTTT
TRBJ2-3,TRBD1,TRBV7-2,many,CASSLTRGQGWPTDTQYF,TGTGCCAGCAGCCTAACGAGGGGACAGGGGTGGCCCACAGATACGCAGTATTTT
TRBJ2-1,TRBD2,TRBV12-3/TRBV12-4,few,CASTSGTSYNEQFF,TGTGCCAGCACCTCCGGGACTAGCTACAATGAGCAGTTCTTC
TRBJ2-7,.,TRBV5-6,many,CASDEGYEQYF,TGTGCCAGCGACGAGGGCTACGAGCAGTACTTC
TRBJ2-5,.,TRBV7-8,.,CASSLGVVLPGGETQYF,TGTGCCAGCAGCTTAGGGGTAGTTCTCCCAGGTGGGGAGACCCAGTACTTC
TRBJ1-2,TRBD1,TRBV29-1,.,CSGDGQGDYGYTF,TGCAGCGGGGATGGACAGGGCGACTATGGCTACACCTTC
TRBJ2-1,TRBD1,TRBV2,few,CARLTGFNEQFF,TGTGCCAGATTGACAGGGTTCAATGAGCAGTTCTTC
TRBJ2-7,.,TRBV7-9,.,CASSSPWYEQYF,TGTGCCAGCAGCTCCCCTTGGTACGAGCAGTACTTC
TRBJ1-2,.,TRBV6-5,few,CASSYSTLDGYTF,TGTGCCAGCAGTTACTCGACACTGGATGGCTACACCTTC
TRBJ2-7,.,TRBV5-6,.,CASSTGGYEQYF,TGTGCCAGCAGCACCGGGGGCTACGAGCAGTACTTC
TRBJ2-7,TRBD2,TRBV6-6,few,CASSGLAYHEQYF,TGTGCCAGCAGCGGACTAGCCTACCACGAGCAGTACTTC
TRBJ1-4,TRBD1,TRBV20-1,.,CSARVGTGGLANEKLFF,TGCAGTGCTAGAGTGGGGACAGGGGGCCTTGCTAATGAAAAACTGTTTTTT
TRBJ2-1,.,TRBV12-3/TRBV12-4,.,CASSSKRSSYNEQFF,TGTGCCAGCAGTTCCAAGCGGAGCTCCTACAATGAGCAGTTCTTC